The clone carrying this T cell receptor beta chain was detected ten times or more. Its antigen is still unknown. This specimen comes from a study of early T cells in non-severe SARS-CoV-2 infection. The wider study: Sequenced bulk RNA came from whole blood that was unsorted, and chains were unpaired.

Tagging with unique molecular identifiers was applied to individual cDNA molecules. TCRdb passed the 5' RACE reads through MiXCR, listing each CDR3 protein once. The table lists 57,000 or so distinct CDR3 sequences, 5.6% of them singletons. Trimming stripped 0 bases from V and 4 bases from J, with 9 bases between. This CDR3 spans 13 amino acids. The V gene's germline CDR1 is DFQATT and CDR2 SNEGSKA (reference sequence). Whole-study results and caveats: VDJdb-based annotation leaned toward anti-spike CD8 responses and missed private and CD4 specificities.

Sequencing input: whole blood. The chain joins TRBV20-1 to TRBJ1-1, with D maybe TRBD1 (5 bases). The TCR sequence derives from an adult who was a healthcare worker with PCR-confirmed SARS-CoV-2 infection or an uninfected control (not recorded which). CDR3 sequence reads: CSARDVGATEAFF. The CDR3 DNA is TGCAGTGCTAGAGATGTCGGGGCCACTGAAGCTTTCTTT.